The clone carrying this T cell receptor (beta chain) turned up a few times. Its antigen remains unknown. The data were taken from a study of identical twins. Study-wide results and caveats: The study found weaker excess twin sharing in beta out-of-frame sequences.

Unique molecular identifiers were present on cDNA, and template switching added a universal primer site. TCRdb recomputed calls from the 5' RACE reads with MiXCR, one row per CDR3 protein. The table lists some 1,600,000 distinct CDR3 sequences, roughly 35% of them singletons. V was pared by 5 bases and J by 5 bases, with 9 bases between. Per germline, CDR1 MNHEY and CDR2 SMNVEV (reference sequence). CDR3 length: 13 residues. J is TRBJ2-2 and V is TRBV27; D not resolved. Specimen: cord blood. This clonotype originated in a newborn girl in good health. CDR3 nucleotide sequence: TGTGCCAGCAGTACCCTCGGAACCGGGGAGCTGTTTTTT. Translated, it gives CASSTLGTGELFF.